This T cell receptor beta chain derives from a study of shared clonotypes between healthy human individuals. Findings and limits, study-wide: It was anticipated that sequencing depth would influence how many clonotypes donors shared.

Only in-frame clones appear in the TCRdb table, and some are missing; sequencing was by immunoSEQ multiplex PCR. The sample carries roughly 2.5 million clones, over 85% recorded once. As concerns this clone: No antigen is known for it.

Sequencing was performed on naive CD4+ T cells sorted from blood. Subset given: CD45RA+ positively selected. This receptor was taken from a man in his late teens or twenties in good health.

This chain's CDR3 is CASSVGMSDGYTF. In DNA, the CDR3 is TGTGCCAGCAGCGTAGGTATGTCCGACGGCTACACCTTC. V and J are TRBV9 and TRBJ1-2; D is unresolved. The CDR3 loop spans 13 amino acids. The V gene's germline CDR1 is SGDLS and CDR2 YYNGEE. The V gene lost 0 bases and the J gene lost 8 bases, with 11 bases spanning the gap.